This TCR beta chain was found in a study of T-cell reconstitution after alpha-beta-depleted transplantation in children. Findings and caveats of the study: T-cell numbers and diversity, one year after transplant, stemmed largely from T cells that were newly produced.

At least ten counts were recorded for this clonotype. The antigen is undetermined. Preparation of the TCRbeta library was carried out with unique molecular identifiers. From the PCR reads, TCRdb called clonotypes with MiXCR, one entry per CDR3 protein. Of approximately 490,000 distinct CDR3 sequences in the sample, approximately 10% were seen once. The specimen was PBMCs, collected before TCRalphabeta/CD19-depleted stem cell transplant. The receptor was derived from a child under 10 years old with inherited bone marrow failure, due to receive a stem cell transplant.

The CDR3 sequence: CSAREPLTNYNEQFF. DNA of the CDR3: TGCAGTGCTAGGGAACCCTTGACCAACTACAATGAGCAGTTCTTC. This chain joins TRBV20-1 and TRBJ2-1; D remains ambiguous. V was shortened by 3 bases and J by 3 bases, with 15 bases between the two germline ends. The CDR3 totals 15 residues. Germline V lookup: CDR1 DFQATT, CDR2 SNEGSKA (reference sequence).